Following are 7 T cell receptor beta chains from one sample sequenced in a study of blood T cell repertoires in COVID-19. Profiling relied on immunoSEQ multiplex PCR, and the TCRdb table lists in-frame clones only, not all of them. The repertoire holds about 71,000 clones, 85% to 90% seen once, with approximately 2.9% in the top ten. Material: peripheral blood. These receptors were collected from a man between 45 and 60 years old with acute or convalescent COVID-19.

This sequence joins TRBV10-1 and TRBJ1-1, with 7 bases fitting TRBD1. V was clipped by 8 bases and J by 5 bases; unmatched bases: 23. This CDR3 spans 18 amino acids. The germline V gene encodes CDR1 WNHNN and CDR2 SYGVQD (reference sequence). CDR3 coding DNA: TGCGCCAGCCCGAAGCGGAGGGACGTGGGACAGCCGGGTACTGAAGCTTTCTTT. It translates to CASPKRRDVGQPGTEAFF.

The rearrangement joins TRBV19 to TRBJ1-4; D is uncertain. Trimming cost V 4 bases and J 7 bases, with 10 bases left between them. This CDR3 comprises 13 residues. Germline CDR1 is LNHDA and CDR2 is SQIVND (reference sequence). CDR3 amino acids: CASSTEGGEKLFF. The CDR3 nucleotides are TGTGCCAGTAGTACGGAGGGTGGTGAAAAACTGTTTTTT.

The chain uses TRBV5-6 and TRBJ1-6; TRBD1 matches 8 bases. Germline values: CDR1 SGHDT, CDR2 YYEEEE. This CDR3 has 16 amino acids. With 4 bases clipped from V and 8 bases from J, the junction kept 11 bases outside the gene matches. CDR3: CASSGQGQGLYSPLHF. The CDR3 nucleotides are TGTGCCAGCAGCGGACAAGGACAGGGTCTTTATTCACCCCTCCACTTT.

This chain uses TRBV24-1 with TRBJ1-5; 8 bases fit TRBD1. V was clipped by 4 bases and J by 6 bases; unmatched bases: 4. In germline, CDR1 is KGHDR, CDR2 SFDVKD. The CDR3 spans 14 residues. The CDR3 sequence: CATSDRGLGQPQHF. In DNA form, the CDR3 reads TGTGCCACCAGTGACAGGGGGCTTGGTCAGCCCCAGCATTTT.

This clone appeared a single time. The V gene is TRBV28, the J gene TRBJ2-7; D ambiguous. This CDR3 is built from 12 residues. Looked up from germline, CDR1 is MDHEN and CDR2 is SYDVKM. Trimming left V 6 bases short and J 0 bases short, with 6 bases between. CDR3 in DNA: TGTGCCAGCAGCCACAGCTCCTACGAGCAGTACTTC. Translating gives CASSHSSYEQYF.

This chain's CDR3 is CASSPQPGQGRLNYGYTF. Written as DNA, the CDR3 is TGTGCCAGCTCACCACAACCGGGACAGGGGCGATTGAACTATGGCTACACCTTC. The chain has TRBV18 and TRBJ1-2, with TRBD1 matching over 10 bases. CDR3 length: 18 residues. Losses at the gene ends were 1 base for V and 2 bases for J; bases not matched to a gene: 10. Germline-derived CDR1 and CDR2 are KGHSH and LQKENI.

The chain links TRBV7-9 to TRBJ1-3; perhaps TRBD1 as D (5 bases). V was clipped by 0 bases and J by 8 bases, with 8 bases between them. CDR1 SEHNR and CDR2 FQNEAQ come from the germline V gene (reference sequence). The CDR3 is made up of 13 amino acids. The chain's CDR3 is CASSLALGHTIYF. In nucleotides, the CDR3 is TGTGCCAGCAGCTTAGCCCTGGGGCACACCATATATTTT. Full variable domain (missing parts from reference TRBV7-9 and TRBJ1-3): DTGVSQNPRHKITKRGQNVTFRCDPISEHNRLYWYRQTLGQGPEFLTYFQNEAQLEKSRLLSDRFSAERPKGSFSTLEIQRTEQGDSAMYLCASSLALGHTIYFGEGSWLTVV.